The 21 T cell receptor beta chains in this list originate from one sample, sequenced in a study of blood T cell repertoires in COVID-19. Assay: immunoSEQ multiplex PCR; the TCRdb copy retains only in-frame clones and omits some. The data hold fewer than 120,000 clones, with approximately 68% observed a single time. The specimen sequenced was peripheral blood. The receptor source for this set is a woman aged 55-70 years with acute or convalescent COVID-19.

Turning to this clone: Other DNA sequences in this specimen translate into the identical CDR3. CDR3 amino acids: CASSLVSDGYTF. For the CDR3, the DNA is TGTGCCAGCAGCTTAGTTTCCGATGGCTACACCTTC. The genes are TRBV7-8 and TRBJ1-2; D gene unclear. V gave up 1 base and J gave up 6 bases, with 6 bases separating them. The CDR3 runs 12 residues. The germline gives CDR1 SGHVS, CDR2 FQNEAQ. The full variable domain, rest sourced from reference TRBV7-8 and TRBJ1-2, is GAGVSQSPRYKVAKRGQDVALRCDPISGHVSLFWYQQALGQGPEFLTYFQNEAQLDKSGLPSDRFFAERPEGSVSTLKIQRTQQEDSAVYLCASSLVSDGYTFGSGTRLTVV.

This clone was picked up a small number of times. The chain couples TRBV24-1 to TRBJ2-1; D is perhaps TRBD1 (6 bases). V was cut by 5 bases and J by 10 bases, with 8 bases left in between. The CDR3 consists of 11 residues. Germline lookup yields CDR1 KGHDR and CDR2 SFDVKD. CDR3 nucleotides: TGTGCCACCAGTGGGGGGACAGAGCAGTTCTTC. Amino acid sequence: CATSGGTEQFF.

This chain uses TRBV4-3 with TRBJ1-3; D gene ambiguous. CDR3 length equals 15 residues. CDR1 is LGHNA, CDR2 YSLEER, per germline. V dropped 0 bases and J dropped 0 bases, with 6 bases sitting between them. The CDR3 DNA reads TGCGCCAGCAGCCAAGACAGGTACTCTGGAAACACCATATATTTT. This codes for CASSQDRYSGNTIYF.

DNA for the CDR3: TGTGCCAGCAATCGGGACAGAGACAATGAGCAGTTCTTC. It yields the protein CASNRDRDNEQFF. The rearrangement joins TRBV6-5 to TRBJ2-1; 7 positions match TRBD1. In germline, CDR1 is MNHEY, CDR2 SVGAGI. Trimming removed 7 bases from V and 5 bases from J; junction bases left unmatched: 5. The length of the CDR3 is 13 residues.

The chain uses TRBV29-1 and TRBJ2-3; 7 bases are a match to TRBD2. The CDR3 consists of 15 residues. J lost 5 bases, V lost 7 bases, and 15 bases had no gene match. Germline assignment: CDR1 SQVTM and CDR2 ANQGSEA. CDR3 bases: TGCAGCGCCGCCGGAGGAGCGGGGAGAGGAGATACGCAGTATTTT. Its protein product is CSAAGGAGRGDTQYF.

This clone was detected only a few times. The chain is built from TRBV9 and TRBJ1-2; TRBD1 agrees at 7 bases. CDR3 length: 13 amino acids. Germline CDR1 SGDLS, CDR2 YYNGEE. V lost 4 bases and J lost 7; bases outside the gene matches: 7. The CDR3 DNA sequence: TGTGCCAGCAGCCAACAGGGGCGTGGTGGCTACACCTTC. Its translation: CASSQQGRGGYTF.

This chain's CDR3 is CAISESGGRENQPQHF. DNA of the CDR3: TGTGCCATCAGTGAGTCAGGGGGCAGAGAAAATCAGCCCCAGCATTTT. The chain is built from TRBV10-3 and TRBJ1-5, with 7 bases that match TRBD1. Germline CDR1 ENHRY, CDR2 SYGVKD. V lost 0 bases, J lost 4 bases, and 6 bases stayed unmatched. This CDR3 comprises 16 residues.

CDR3 loop: CASSPTGGRSNQPQHF. The CDR3 DNA reads TGTGCCAGCAGCCCGACAGGGGGTAGGAGCAATCAGCCCCAGCATTTT. The V gene is TRBV7-6, the J gene TRBJ1-5, with 9 bases lining up with TRBD1. Germline trimming cut 5 bases from V and 1 base from J; bases unmatched to any gene: 6. Germline CDR1 reads SGHVS; CDR2 reads FNYEAQ. The CDR3 loop spans 16 amino acids.

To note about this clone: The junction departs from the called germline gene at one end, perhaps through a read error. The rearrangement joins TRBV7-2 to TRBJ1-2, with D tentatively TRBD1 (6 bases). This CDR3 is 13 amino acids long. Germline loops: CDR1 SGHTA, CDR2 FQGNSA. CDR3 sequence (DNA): TGTGCCAGCAGCTTAGCGGGTAGGAGGACAGACAACTTC. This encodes CASSLAGRRTDNF.

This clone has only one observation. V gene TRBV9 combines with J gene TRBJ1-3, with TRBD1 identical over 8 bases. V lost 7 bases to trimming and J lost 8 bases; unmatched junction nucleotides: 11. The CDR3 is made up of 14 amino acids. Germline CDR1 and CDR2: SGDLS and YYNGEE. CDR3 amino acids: CASPGQVVRDTIYF. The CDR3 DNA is TGTGCCAGCCCGGGACAGGTGGTTCGAGACACCATATATTTT.

The CDR3: CASSQRFLPLHF. CDR3 bases: TGTGCCAGCAGTCAACGGTTTCTCCCCCTCCACTTT. The chain has TRBV27 and TRBJ1-6; D remains unclear. V gave up 5 bases and J gave up 13 bases, with 12 bases separating them. Per germline, CDR1 MNHEY and CDR2 SMNVEV (reference sequence). The CDR3 runs 12 residues.

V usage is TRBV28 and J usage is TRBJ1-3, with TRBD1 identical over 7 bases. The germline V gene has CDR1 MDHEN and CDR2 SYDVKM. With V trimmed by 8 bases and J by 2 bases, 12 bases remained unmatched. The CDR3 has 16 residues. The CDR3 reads CASGDRTTGPGNTIYF. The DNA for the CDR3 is TGTGCCAGCGGGGACCGAACGACAGGGCCTGGAAACACCATATATTTT. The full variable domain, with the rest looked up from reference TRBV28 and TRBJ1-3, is DVKVTQSSRYLVKRTGEKVFLECVQDMDHENMFWYRQDPGLGLRLIYFSYDVKMKEKGDIPEGYSVSREKKERFSLILESASTNQTSMYLCASGDRTTGPGNTIYFGEGSWLTVV.

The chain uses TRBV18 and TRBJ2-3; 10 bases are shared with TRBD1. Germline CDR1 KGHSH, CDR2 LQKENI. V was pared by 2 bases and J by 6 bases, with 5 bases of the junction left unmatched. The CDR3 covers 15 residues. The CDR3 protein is CASSPLTGGGDTQYF. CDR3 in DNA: TGTGCCAGCTCACCATTGACAGGGGGCGGTGATACGCAGTATTTT.

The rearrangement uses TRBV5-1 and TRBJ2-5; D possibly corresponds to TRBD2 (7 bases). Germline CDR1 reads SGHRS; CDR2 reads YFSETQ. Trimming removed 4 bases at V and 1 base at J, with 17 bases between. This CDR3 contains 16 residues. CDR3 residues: CASSHGWGGRQETQYF. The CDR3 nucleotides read TGCGCCAGCAGCCACGGTTGGGGGGGCCGCCAAGAGACCCAGTACTTC.

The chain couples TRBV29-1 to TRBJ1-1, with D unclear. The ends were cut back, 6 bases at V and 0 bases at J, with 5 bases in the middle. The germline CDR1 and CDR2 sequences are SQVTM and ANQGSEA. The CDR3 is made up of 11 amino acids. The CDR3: CSVYMNTEAFF. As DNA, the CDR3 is TGCAGCGTATACATGAACACTGAAGCTTTCTTT.

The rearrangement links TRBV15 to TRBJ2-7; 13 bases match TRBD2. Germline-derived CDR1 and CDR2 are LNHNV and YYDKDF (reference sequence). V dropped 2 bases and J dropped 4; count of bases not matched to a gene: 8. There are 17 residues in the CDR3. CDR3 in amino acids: CATSRIGGLAGLYEQYF. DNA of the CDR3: TGTGCCACCAGCAGAATCGGGGGACTAGCGGGGTTATACGAGCAGTACTTC.

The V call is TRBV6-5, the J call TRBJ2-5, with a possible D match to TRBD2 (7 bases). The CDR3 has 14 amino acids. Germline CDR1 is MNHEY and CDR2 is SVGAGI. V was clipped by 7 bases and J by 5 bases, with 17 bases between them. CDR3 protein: CASTSPGGHETQYF. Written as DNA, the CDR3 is TGTGCCAGCACTTCACCGGGGGGCCACGAGACCCAGTACTTC.

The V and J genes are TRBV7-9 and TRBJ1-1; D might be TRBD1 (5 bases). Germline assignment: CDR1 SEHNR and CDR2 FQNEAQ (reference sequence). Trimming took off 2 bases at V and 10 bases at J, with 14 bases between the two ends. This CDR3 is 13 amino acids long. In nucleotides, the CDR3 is TGTGCCAGCAGCTTAAGTGACAGTCGCGTAGCTTTCTTT. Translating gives CASSLSDSRVAFF.

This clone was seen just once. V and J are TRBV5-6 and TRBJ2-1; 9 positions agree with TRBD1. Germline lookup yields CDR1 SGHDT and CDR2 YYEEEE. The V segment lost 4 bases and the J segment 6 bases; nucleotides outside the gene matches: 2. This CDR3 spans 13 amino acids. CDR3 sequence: CASSRDRANEQFF. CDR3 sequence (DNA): TGTGCCAGCAGCAGGGACAGGGCCAATGAGCAGTTCTTC.

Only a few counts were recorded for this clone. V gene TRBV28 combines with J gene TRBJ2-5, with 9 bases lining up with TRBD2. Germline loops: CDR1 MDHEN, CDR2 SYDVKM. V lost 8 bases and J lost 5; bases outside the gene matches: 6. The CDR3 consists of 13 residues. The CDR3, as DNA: TGTGCCAGCTCGGAAAGCGGGAGGGAGACCCAGTACTTC. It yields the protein CASSESGRETQYF.

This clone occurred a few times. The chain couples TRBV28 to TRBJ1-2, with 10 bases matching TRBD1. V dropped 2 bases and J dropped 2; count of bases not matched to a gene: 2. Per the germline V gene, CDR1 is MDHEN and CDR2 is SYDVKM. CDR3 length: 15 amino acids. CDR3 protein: CASSLGGQGNYGYTF. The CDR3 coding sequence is TGTGCCAGCAGTTTAGGGGGACAGGGGAACTATGGCTACACCTTC.